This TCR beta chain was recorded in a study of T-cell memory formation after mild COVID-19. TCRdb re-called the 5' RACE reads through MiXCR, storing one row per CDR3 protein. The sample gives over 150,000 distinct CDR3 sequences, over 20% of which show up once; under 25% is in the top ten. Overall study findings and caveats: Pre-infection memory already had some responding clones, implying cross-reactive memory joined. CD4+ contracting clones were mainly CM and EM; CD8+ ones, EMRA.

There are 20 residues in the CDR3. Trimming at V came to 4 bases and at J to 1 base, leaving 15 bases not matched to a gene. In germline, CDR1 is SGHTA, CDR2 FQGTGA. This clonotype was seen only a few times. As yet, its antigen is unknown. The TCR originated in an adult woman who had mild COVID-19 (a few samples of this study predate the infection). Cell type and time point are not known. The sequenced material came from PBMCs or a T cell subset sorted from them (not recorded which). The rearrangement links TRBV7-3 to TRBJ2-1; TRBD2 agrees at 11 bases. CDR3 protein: CASSSSYLAGGYRSYNEQFF. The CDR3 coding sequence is TGTGCCAGCAGCTCGTCATATCTAGCGGGAGGTTATCGGTCCTACAATGAGCAGTTCTTC.